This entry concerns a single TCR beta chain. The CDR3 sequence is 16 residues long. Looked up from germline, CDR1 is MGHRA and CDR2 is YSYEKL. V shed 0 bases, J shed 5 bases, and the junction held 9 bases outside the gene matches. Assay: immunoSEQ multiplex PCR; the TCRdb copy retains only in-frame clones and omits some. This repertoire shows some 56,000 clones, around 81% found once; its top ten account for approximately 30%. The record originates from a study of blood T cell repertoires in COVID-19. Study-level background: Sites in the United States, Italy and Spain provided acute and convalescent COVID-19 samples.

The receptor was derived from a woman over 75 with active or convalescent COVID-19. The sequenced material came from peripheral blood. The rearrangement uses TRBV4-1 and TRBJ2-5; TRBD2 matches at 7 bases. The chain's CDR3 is CASSQDGGPGGETQYF. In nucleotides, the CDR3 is TGCGCCAGCAGCCAAGATGGGGGTCCCGGGGGGGAGACCCAGTACTTC.